These 21 T cell receptor beta chains originate from one sample sequenced in a study of blood T cell repertoires in COVID-19. Some clones are missing from TCRdb's copy, which holds only in-frame ones; the method was immunoSEQ multiplex PCR. Among some 62,000 clones listed, just over 85% were seen once. Sequenced material: peripheral blood. All receptors derive from a human donor in a cohort sampled during active COVID-19.

The chain uses TRBV7-9 and TRBJ2-5, with TRBD2 as a possible D gene (6 bases). Trimming stripped 7 bases from V and 3 bases from J, with 15 bases between. The length of the CDR3 is 14 residues. Germline loops: CDR1 SEHNR, CDR2 FQNEAQ (reference sequence). CDR3 nucleotide sequence: TGTGCCAGCACCACCGGGACTGAAGAAGAGACCCAGTACTTC. Translated: CASTTGTEEETQYF.

The rearrangement links TRBV3-1 (or the pseudogene TRBV3-2) to TRBJ2-2, with 7 nucleotides matching TRBD1. Germline V gene lookup returns CDR1 LGHDT and CDR2 YNNKEL (reference sequence). The CDR3 spans 15 residues. The ends lost 5 bases at V and 1 base at J; junction bases unmatched: 4. CDR3 loop: CASSYGTENTGELFF. CDR3 sequence (DNA): TGTGCCAGCAGCTACGGGACAGAGAACACCGGGGAGCTGTTTTTT.

The chain combines TRBV14 with TRBJ2-5; TRBD1 matches at 7 bases. With V trimmed by 3 bases and J by 4 bases, 5 bases remained unmatched. There are 14 residues in the CDR3. The germline gives CDR1 SGHDN, CDR2 FVKESK. For the CDR3, the DNA is TGTGCCAGCAGCCAGCAAGGGGGCCTAGAGACCCAGTACTTC. This sequence encodes CASSQQGGLETQYF.

The chain couples TRBV3-1 (or the pseudogene TRBV3-2) to TRBJ2-7, with TRBD1 matching over 7 bases. The CDR3 has 13 residues. Germline V lookup: CDR1 LGHDT, CDR2 YNNKEL (reference sequence). J gave up 0 bases and V 6 bases, and 2 bases lay outside the gene matches. The CDR3 loop is CASSDRVSYEQYF. The CDR3, as DNA: TGTGCCAGCAGTGACAGGGTCTCCTACGAGCAGTACTTC.

This rearrangement joins TRBV4-1 to TRBJ1-2, with TRBD1 identical over 7 bases. The CDR3 covers 14 residues. The germline gives CDR1 MGHRA, CDR2 YSYEKL. Losses at the gene ends were 8 bases for V and 2 bases for J; bases not matched to a gene: 8. The CDR3 DNA is TGCGCCAGCCGCGTGGGACAGCACAACTATGGCTACACCTTC. Amino acid sequence: CASRVGQHNYGYTF.

The V gene is TRBV21-1, the J gene TRBJ2-1; the listed D gene, TRBD2, was not tested against the DNA. TRBV21-1 is flagged as a pseudogene. This CDR3 region has 17 residues. The CDR3 protein is CASSKASGRLPYNEQFF. CDR3 DNA sequence: TGTGCCAGCAGCAAAGCTAGCGGGAGACTCCCCTACAATGAGCAGTTCTTC.

The V call is TRBV5-1, the J call TRBJ2-2; 10 nucleotides line up with TRBD2. CDR1 is SGHRS, CDR2 YFSETQ, per germline. CDR3 size: 16 residues. V shed 0 bases, J shed 5 bases, and the junction held 4 bases outside the gene matches. The CDR3 DNA reads TGCGCCAGCAGCTTGGGGCTAGCGGGAGTAACCGGGGAGCTGTTTTTT. Translated, it gives CASSLGLAGVTGELFF.

The chain employs TRBV7-2 and TRBJ2-7; 10 bases align to TRBD1. The CDR3 spans 14 residues. Losses at the gene ends were 4 bases for V and 6 bases for J; bases not matched to a gene: 6. Looked up from germline, CDR1 is SGHTA and CDR2 is FQGNSA. The CDR3 spells CASSSFGTGAEQYF. CDR3 bases: TGTGCCAGCAGCTCATTCGGGACAGGGGCCGAGCAGTACTTC.

This clone occurred once. This chain links TRBV5-5 with TRBJ2-6; D may be TRBD1 (5 bases). V was cut by 0 bases and J by 8 bases, with 12 bases left in between. The CDR3 has 15 amino acids. From germline, CDR1 is SGHKS and CDR2 YYEKEE (reference sequence). Here the CDR3 reads CASSLGQGVPNVLTF. The CDR3 DNA sequence: TGTGCCAGCAGCTTGGGGCAGGGCGTGCCCAACGTCCTGACTTTC.

This rearrangement joins TRBV4-3 to TRBJ2-1; maybe TRBD1 (5 bases). CDR3 length: 14 residues. CDR1 and CDR2 (germline): LGHNA, YSLEER. Between the trimmed V and J ends, which lost 2 bases and 5 bases, there was a span of 10 bases. CDR3 in amino acids: CASSQRIGDNEQFF. CDR3 nucleotides: TGCGCCAGCAGCCAAAGGATAGGGGACAATGAGCAGTTCTTC.

Only a few counts were recorded for this clone. The chain couples TRBV5-4 to TRBJ2-7; 9 bases map to TRBD1. CDR3 length equals 13 residues. V shed 4 bases, J shed 4 bases, and the junction held 3 bases outside the gene matches. Germline V gives CDR1 SGHNT, CDR2 YYREEE (reference sequence). The CDR3 loop reads CASSPQGAYEQYF. The DNA for the CDR3 is TGTGCCAGCAGCCCACAGGGGGCGTACGAGCAGTACTTC.

The chain combines TRBV2 with TRBJ1-3, with D perhaps matching TRBD1 (6 bases). Per germline, CDR1 SNHLY and CDR2 FYNNEI. This CDR3 is built from 15 residues. V gave up 1 base and J gave up 3 bases, with 10 bases separating them. For the CDR3, the DNA is TGTGCCAGCAGTGAAGTCAGGGGAATTGGAAACACCATATATTTT. Protein product: CASSEVRGIGNTIYF.

This chain connects TRBV7-9 to TRBJ2-2; 7 bases line up with TRBD1. Germline CDR1 reads SEHNR; CDR2 reads FQNEAQ (reference sequence). There are 16 residues in the CDR3. J lost 0 bases, V lost 4 bases, and 5 bases had no gene match. In DNA, the CDR3 is TGTGCCAGCAGCTCCTACAGGGGAACGAACACCGGGGAGCTGTTTTTT. As protein: CASSSYRGTNTGELFF.

The chain joins TRBV6-2 or TRBV6-3 to TRBJ1-1; no reliable D call. Trimming left V 0 bases short and J 1 base short, with 3 bases between. The CDR3 is made up of 13 amino acids. Germline V gene data show CDR1 as MNHEY and CDR2 as SVGEGT. The chain's CDR3 is CASSYSQNTEAFF. Here the CDR3 DNA reads TGTGCCAGCAGTTACTCCCAGAACACTGAAGCTTTCTTT.

The chain uses TRBV6-1 and TRBJ2-7; 9 bases map to TRBD1. V was pared by 0 bases and J by 5 bases, with 5 bases of the junction left unmatched. The CDR3 is 15 amino acids. Germline CDR1 MNHNS, CDR2 SASEGT. CDR3 bases: TGTGCCAGCAGTGAAGCGAACAGGGGGCGCGACGAGCAGTACTTC. It yields the protein CASSEANRGRDEQYF.

V is TRBV15 and J is TRBJ1-5, with TRBD1 identical over 9 bases. CDR3 length: 17 residues. CDR1 and CDR2 (germline): LNHNV, YYDKDF (reference sequence). Losses at the gene ends were 0 bases for V and 0 bases for J; bases not matched to a gene: 3. CDR3 nucleotide sequence: TGTGCCACCAGCAGAGAGGACAGGGGCCATAGCAATCAGCCCCAGCATTTT. It encodes CATSREDRGHSNQPQHF.

The rearrangement uses TRBV27 and TRBJ2-3; possible D gene TRBD2, 6 bases. This CDR3 spans 14 amino acids. Trimming removed 3 bases at V and 3 bases at J, with 10 bases between. Germline V gives CDR1 MNHEY, CDR2 SMNVEV (reference sequence). CDR3 sequence (DNA): TGTGCCAGCAGTTTGAAGGGGAGGACAGATACGCAGTATTTT. It yields the protein CASSLKGRTDTQYF.

The chain combines TRBV18 with TRBJ2-1; tentatively, D is TRBD2 (5 bases). The germline V and J ends were trimmed by 2 bases and 0 bases, with 8 bases remaining between them. Germline CDR1 reads KGHSH; CDR2 reads LQKENI. The CDR3 covers 15 residues. CDR3 in amino acids: CASSPAGSSYNEQFF. In DNA form, the CDR3 reads TGTGCCAGCTCACCAGCTGGGAGCTCCTACAATGAGCAGTTCTTC. The entire variable domain, with the rest obtained from reference TRBV18 and TRBJ2-1, is as follows: NAGVMQNPRHLVRRRGQEARLRCSPMKGHSHVYWYRQLPEEGLKFMVYLQKENIIDESGMPKERFSAEFPKEGPSILRIQQVVRGDSAAYFCASSPAGSSYNEQFFGPGTRLTVL.

V and J are TRBV14 and TRBJ2-7; TRBD2 is a possible D gene (6 bases). The CDR3 runs to 12 residues. Trimming took off 1 base at V and 11 bases at J, with 12 bases between the two ends. Germline V gene sequence: CDR1 SGHDN, CDR2 FVKESK. The DNA for the CDR3 is TGTGCCAGCAGCCAAGGTACGGGAGAGGAGTACTTC. It is translated as CASSQGTGEEYF.

The DNA for the CDR3 is TGTGCCAGCAGCGTAGTGTCACAGCGGTATGGCTACACCTTC. Its protein product is CASSVVSQRYGYTF. The gene calls are TRBV9 and TRBJ1-2, with no clear D. The CDR3 covers 14 residues. Trimming cost V 0 bases and J 5 bases, with 11 bases left between them. Germline CDR1 SGDLS, CDR2 YYNGEE.

J is TRBJ1-1 and V is TRBV2; maybe TRBD1 (5 bases). Trimming took 2 bases from V and 5 from J, leaving 12 bases between them. Germline CDR1 and CDR2: SNHLY and FYNNEI. The CDR3 has 14 residues. The CDR3 spells CASSERQGGTEAFF. The DNA of the CDR3 is TGTGCCAGCAGTGAAAGGCAGGGTGGTACTGAAGCTTTCTTT.